This is a list of T cell receptor beta chains from one sample in a study of OX40 agonist ivuxolimab in advanced cancers. The protocol was immunoSEQ multiplex PCR, while the TCRdb copy is restricted to in-frame clones and leaves out a portion. The sample yields some 95,000 clones, about nine tenths seen once. The sample here was CD4+ or CD8+ T cells sorted from blood, taken in a trial of the OX40 agonist ivuxolimab. The receptors here all came from an adult with an advanced solid tumor such as melanoma, head and neck, liver or kidney cancer. Each CDR3 is given with its conserved first and last residue. Each record gives: V gene, D gene, J gene, clone size, CDR3 protein, CDR3 DNA. A D gene is named only where the DNA matches it firmly. The size of a clone is reported for some rows only, either as once, few or many, or as a class for expanded clones.

v_call: TRBV10-2; d_call: .; j_call: TRBJ2-6; clone_size: once; cdr3_aa: CASQISGANVLTF; cdr3_nt: TGCGCCAGCCAAATCTCTGGGGCCAACGTCCTGACTTTC
v_call: TRBV7-3; d_call: .; j_call: TRBJ2-2; clone_size: .; cdr3_aa: CASSSPHGELFF; cdr3_nt: TGTGCCAGCAGCTCCCCCCACGGGGAGCTGTTTTTT
v_call: TRBV4-2; d_call: .; j_call: TRBJ2-1; clone_size: .; cdr3_aa: CASSPGTASYNEQFF; cdr3_nt: TGTGCCAGCAGCCCGGGGACCGCATCCTACAATGAGCAGTTCTTC
v_call: TRBV10-3; d_call: .; j_call: TRBJ2-5; clone_size: .; cdr3_aa: CAISESQLRGETQYF; cdr3_nt: TGTGCCATCAGTGAGTCTCAGCTCAGGGGAGAGACCCAGTACTTC
v_call: TRBV7-9; d_call: .; j_call: TRBJ1-5; clone_size: .; cdr3_aa: CASSLRSGQPQHF; cdr3_nt: TGTGCCAGCAGCTTACGGTCGGGTCAGCCCCAGCATTTT
v_call: TRBV27; d_call: .; j_call: TRBJ2-7; clone_size: .; cdr3_aa: CASSSAYEQYF; cdr3_nt: TGTGCCAGCAGTTCCGCCTACGAGCAGTACTTC
v_call: TRBV4-1; d_call: TRBD2; j_call: TRBJ2-2; clone_size: once; cdr3_aa: CASSQLISGTNTGELFF; cdr3_nt: TGCGCCAGCAGCCAACTAATTAGCGGGACGAACACCGGGGAGCTGTTTTTT
v_call: TRBV5-6; d_call: .; j_call: TRBJ1-1; clone_size: .; cdr3_aa: CASSFGQAMEAFF; cdr3_nt: TGTGCCAGCAGCTTCGGGCAGGCAATGGAAGCTTTCTTT
v_call: TRBV29-1; d_call: .; j_call: TRBJ1-2; clone_size: .; cdr3_aa: CSVEDSREQGGGYTF; cdr3_nt: TGCAGCGTTGAAGATTCCCGGGAACAGGGTGGTGGCTACACCTTC
v_call: TRBV7-9; d_call: .; j_call: TRBJ1-4; clone_size: .; cdr3_aa: CASSPGGSTNEKLFF; cdr3_nt: TGTGCCAGCAGCCCCGGGGGTTCAACTAATGAAAAACTGTTTTTT
v_call: TRBV27; d_call: .; j_call: TRBJ2-5; clone_size: once; cdr3_aa: CASSLDQETQYF; cdr3_nt: TGTGCCAGCAGTTTGGACCAAGAGACCCAGTACTTC
v_call: TRBV5-4; d_call: .; j_call: TRBJ2-1; clone_size: .; cdr3_aa: CASSLDGGSYNEQFF; cdr3_nt: TGTGCCAGCAGCCTGGACGGAGGTTCCTACAATGAGCAGTTCTTC
v_call: TRBV12-2; d_call: .; j_call: TRBJ2-7; clone_size: .; cdr3_aa: CASRLAIRGDRVAEQYF; cdr3_nt: TGTGCAAGTCGCTTAGCCATAAGGGGGGACAGGGTCGCCGAGCAGTACTTC
v_call: TRBV6-1; d_call: .; j_call: TRBJ1-3; clone_size: .; cdr3_aa: CASSPGQVSGNTIYF; cdr3_nt: TGTGCCAGCAGCCCGGGACAAGTCTCTGGAAACACCATATATTTT
v_call: TRBV11-3; d_call: TRBD2; j_call: TRBJ2-7; clone_size: .; cdr3_aa: CASSPTSGTHEQYF; cdr3_nt: TGTGCCAGCAGTCCGACTAGCGGGACCCACGAGCAGTACTTC
v_call: TRBV6-6; d_call: TRBD1; j_call: TRBJ1-1; clone_size: .; cdr3_aa: CASSWDRAEAFF; cdr3_nt: TGTGCCAGCAGTTGGGACAGGGCTGAAGCTTTCTTT
v_call: TRBV5-1; d_call: .; j_call: TRBJ1-6; clone_size: .; cdr3_aa: CASSLAGTLSDNSPLHF; cdr3_nt: TGCGCCAGCAGCTTGGCCGGGACGCTTTCGGATAATTCACCCCTCCACTTT
v_call: TRBV11-2; d_call: TRBD2; j_call: TRBJ2-7; clone_size: .; cdr3_aa: CASSQWRAGGGEQYF; cdr3_nt: TGTGCCAGCAGCCAGTGGCGGGCGGGAGGAGGAGAGCAGTACTTC
v_call: TRBV19; d_call: .; j_call: TRBJ2-1; clone_size: .; cdr3_aa: CASSGRLDYNEQFF; cdr3_nt: TGTGCCAGTAGTGGGAGACTAGACTACAATGAGCAGTTCTTC
v_call: TRBV30; d_call: TRBD1; j_call: TRBJ1-2; clone_size: .; cdr3_aa: CAWSHSLDRAATF; cdr3_nt: TGTGCCTGGAGTCATTCGCTGGACAGGGCTGCTACCTTC
v_call: TRBV4-2; d_call: TRBD2; j_call: TRBJ2-3; clone_size: .; cdr3_aa: CASSPRRTAAGGRGEDTQYF; cdr3_nt: TGTGCCAGCAGCCCACGCCGTACCGCAGCGGGAGGACGAGGTGAAGATACGCAGTATTTT
v_call: TRBV28; d_call: .; j_call: TRBJ2-7; clone_size: once; cdr3_aa: CASSTLGGEQYF; cdr3_nt: TGTGCCAGCAGTACCCTCGGGGGCGAGCAGTACTTC
v_call: TRBV10-3; d_call: .; j_call: TRBJ1-2; clone_size: .; cdr3_aa: CAIGTTISNYGYTF; cdr3_nt: TGTGCCATCGGGACAACAATATCTAACTATGGCTACACCTTC
v_call: TRBV7-7; d_call: .; j_call: TRBJ2-2; clone_size: .; cdr3_aa: CASSLRENTGELFF; cdr3_nt: TGTGCTAGCAGCTTAAGGGAGAACACCGGGGAGCTGTTTTTT
v_call: TRBV30; d_call: .; j_call: TRBJ2-3; clone_size: .; cdr3_aa: CAWTSRSTDTQYF; cdr3_nt: TGTGCCTGGACTAGCCGAAGCACAGATACGCAGTATTTT
v_call: TRBV19; d_call: TRBD2; j_call: TRBJ2-1; clone_size: .; cdr3_aa: CASSMLAGHSYNEQFF; cdr3_nt: TGTGCCAGTAGTATGCTAGCGGGGCACTCCTACAATGAGCAGTTCTTC
v_call: TRBV30; d_call: .; j_call: TRBJ2-5; clone_size: .; cdr3_aa: CAWSAWETQYF; cdr3_nt: TGTGCCTGGAGTGCATGGGAGACCCAGTACTTC
v_call: TRBV7-3; d_call: .; j_call: TRBJ1-2; clone_size: .; cdr3_aa: CASSPGEGNYGYTF; cdr3_nt: TGTGCCAGCAGCCCAGGGGAGGGGAACTATGGCTACACCTTC
v_call: TRBV27; d_call: TRBD2; j_call: TRBJ2-2; clone_size: .; cdr3_aa: CASSALTSGRGTGELFF; cdr3_nt: TGTGCCAGCAGCGCCCTTACTAGCGGGAGAGGCACCGGGGAGCTGTTTTTT
v_call: TRBV5-1; d_call: TRBD1; j_call: TRBJ1-3; clone_size: .; cdr3_aa: CASSWRGLRVTIYF; cdr3_nt: TGCGCCAGCAGCTGGAGGGGGCTGAGAGTCACCATATATTTT
v_call: TRBV19; d_call: TRBD1; j_call: TRBJ2-5; clone_size: .; cdr3_aa: CASSIRQGSETQYF; cdr3_nt: TGTGCCAGTAGTATACGACAGGGGAGTGAGACCCAGTACTTC
v_call: TRBV6-1; d_call: TRBD1; j_call: TRBJ1-2; clone_size: .; cdr3_aa: CATKTSDRVYGYTF; cdr3_nt: TGTGCCACCAAAACCTCGGACAGGGTCTATGGCTACACCTTC
v_call: TRBV7-9; d_call: .; j_call: TRBJ1-4; clone_size: .; cdr3_aa: CATVINEKLFF; cdr3_nt: TGTGCCACGGTGATTAATGAAAAACTGTTTTTT
v_call: TRBV19; d_call: TRBD1; j_call: TRBJ1-2; clone_size: .; cdr3_aa: CASDGQGRNGYTF; cdr3_nt: TGTGCCAGTGACGGACAGGGGAGGAATGGCTACACCTTC
v_call: TRBV10-3; d_call: TRBD1; j_call: TRBJ2-2; clone_size: once; cdr3_aa: CAISGQGPLNTGELFF; cdr3_nt: TGTGCCATCAGCGGACAGGGGCCCTTGAACACCGGGGAGCTGTTTTTT
v_call: TRBV28; d_call: TRBD2; j_call: TRBJ2-7; clone_size: .; cdr3_aa: CASCPEGLASSSYEQYF; cdr3_nt: TGTGCCAGCTGCCCTGAGGGACTAGCAAGTAGCTCCTACGAGCAGTACTTC
v_call: TRBV5-1; d_call: .; j_call: TRBJ2-5; clone_size: few; cdr3_aa: CASSLGPQDGGETQYF; cdr3_nt: TGCGCCAGCAGCTTGGGTCCTCAGGATGGGGGAGAGACCCAGTACTTC
v_call: TRBV29-1; d_call: .; j_call: TRBJ2-3; clone_size: .; cdr3_aa: CSAGTDTQYF; cdr3_nt: TGCAGCGCTGGTACAGATACGCAGTATTTT
v_call: TRBV18; d_call: .; j_call: TRBJ2-7; clone_size: .; cdr3_aa: CASSPKDGDYEQYF; cdr3_nt: TGTGCCAGCTCACCGAAGGACGGGGACTACGAGCAGTACTTC
v_call: TRBV9; d_call: .; j_call: TRBJ1-2; clone_size: .; cdr3_aa: CASTQGGGESNYGYTF; cdr3_nt: TGTGCCAGCACCCAGGGAGGGGGAGAGTCTAACTATGGCTACACCTTC
v_call: TRBV6-6; d_call: TRBD1; j_call: TRBJ1-5; clone_size: .; cdr3_aa: CASSYSGRGRDQPQHF; cdr3_nt: TGTGCCAGCAGTTACTCTGGCAGGGGGAGAGATCAGCCCCAGCATTTT
v_call: TRBV5-1; d_call: .; j_call: TRBJ1-4; clone_size: .; cdr3_aa: CASRETDNEKLFF; cdr3_nt: TGCGCCAGCAGGGAGACAGACAATGAAAAACTGTTTTTT
v_call: TRBV5-1; d_call: .; j_call: TRBJ1-4; clone_size: .; cdr3_aa: CASSFGSTNEKLFF; cdr3_nt: TGCGCCAGCAGCTTCGGATCAACTAATGAAAAACTGTTTTTT
v_call: TRBV6-6; d_call: .; j_call: TRBJ1-2; clone_size: .; cdr3_aa: CASSSDRVYGYTF; cdr3_nt: TGTGCCAGCAGCTCCGACAGAGTCTATGGCTACACCTTC
v_call: TRBV5-1; d_call: .; j_call: TRBJ2-5; clone_size: once; cdr3_aa: CASSLDEGTQYF; cdr3_nt: TGCGCCAGCAGCTTGGACGAGGGGACCCAGTACTTC
v_call: TRBV7-2; d_call: TRBD2; j_call: TRBJ2-5; clone_size: .; cdr3_aa: CASRPAGGPWETQYF; cdr3_nt: TGTGCCAGCAGACCAGCGGGAGGGCCTTGGGAGACCCAGTACTTC
v_call: TRBV30; d_call: TRBD1; j_call: TRBJ1-2; clone_size: .; cdr3_aa: CAWSGKDRGHGYTF; cdr3_nt: TGTGCCTGGAGTGGTAAGGACAGGGGTCATGGCTACACCTTC
v_call: TRBV27; d_call: TRBD2; j_call: TRBJ2-1; clone_size: .; cdr3_aa: CASTLLAGAYNEQFF; cdr3_nt: TGTGCCAGCACACTTCTAGCGGGAGCCTACAATGAGCAGTTCTTC
v_call: TRBV28; d_call: .; j_call: TRBJ2-2; clone_size: once; cdr3_aa: CASSLRAGPGELFF; cdr3_nt: TGTGCCAGCAGTTTACGAGCTGGACCAGGGGAGCTGTTTTTT
v_call: TRBV19; d_call: TRBD1; j_call: TRBJ1-2; clone_size: .; cdr3_aa: CATLTGTGNDYGYTF; cdr3_nt: TGTGCCACCCTCACCGGGACAGGGAATGACTATGGCTACACCTTC
v_call: TRBV19; d_call: TRBD1; j_call: TRBJ1-2; clone_size: .; cdr3_aa: CASSPGQGKVIGYTF; cdr3_nt: TGTGCCAGTAGTCCCGGACAGGGTAAGGTCATTGGCTACACCTTC
v_call: TRBV5-1; d_call: .; j_call: TRBJ1-1; clone_size: .; cdr3_aa: CASSLEFRVRGEAFF; cdr3_nt: TGCGCCAGCAGCTTGGAATTCAGGGTAAGAGGTGAAGCTTTCTTT
v_call: TRBV2; d_call: TRBD2; j_call: TRBJ2-3; clone_size: .; cdr3_aa: CASSPTTSGSTDTQYF; cdr3_nt: TGTGCCAGCAGTCCTACGACTAGCGGGAGCACAGATACGCAGTATTTT
v_call: TRBV28; d_call: .; j_call: TRBJ1-5; clone_size: .; cdr3_aa: CASSQDSNQPQHF; cdr3_nt: TGTGCCAGCAGCCAAGACAGCAATCAGCCCCAGCATTTT
v_call: TRBV4-1; d_call: TRBD2; j_call: TRBJ2-1; clone_size: .; cdr3_aa: CASRDGRQYEQFF; cdr3_nt: TGCGCCAGCAGAGACGGGAGGCAGTATGAGCAGTTCTTC